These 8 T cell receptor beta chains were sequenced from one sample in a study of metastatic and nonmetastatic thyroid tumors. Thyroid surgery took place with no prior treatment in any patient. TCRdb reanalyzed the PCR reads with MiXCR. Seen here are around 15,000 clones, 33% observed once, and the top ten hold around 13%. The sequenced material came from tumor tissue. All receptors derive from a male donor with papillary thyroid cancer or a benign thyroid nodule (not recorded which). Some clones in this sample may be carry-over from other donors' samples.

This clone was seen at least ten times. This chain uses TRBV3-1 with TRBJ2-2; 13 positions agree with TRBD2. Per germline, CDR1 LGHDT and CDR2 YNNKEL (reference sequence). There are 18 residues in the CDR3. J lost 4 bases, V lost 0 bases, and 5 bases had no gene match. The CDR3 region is CASSQDLWTSGGTGELFF. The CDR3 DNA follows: TGTGCCAGCAGCCAAGATCTCTGGACTAGCGGGGGCACCGGGGAGCTGTTTTTT.

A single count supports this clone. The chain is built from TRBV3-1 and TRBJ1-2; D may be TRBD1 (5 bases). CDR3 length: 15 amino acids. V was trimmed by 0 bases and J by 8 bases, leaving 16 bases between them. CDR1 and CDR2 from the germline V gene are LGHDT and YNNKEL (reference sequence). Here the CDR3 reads CASSQESSRVYGYTF. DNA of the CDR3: TGTGCCAGCAGCCAAGAATCGAGCAGGGTTTACGGCTACACCTTC.

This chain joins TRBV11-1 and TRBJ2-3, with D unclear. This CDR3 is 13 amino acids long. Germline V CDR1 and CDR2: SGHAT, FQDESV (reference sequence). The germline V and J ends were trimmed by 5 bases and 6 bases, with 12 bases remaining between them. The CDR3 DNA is TGTGCCAGCAGCCGGACGGCCCCCGATACGCAGTATTTT. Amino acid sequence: CASSRTAPDTQYF.

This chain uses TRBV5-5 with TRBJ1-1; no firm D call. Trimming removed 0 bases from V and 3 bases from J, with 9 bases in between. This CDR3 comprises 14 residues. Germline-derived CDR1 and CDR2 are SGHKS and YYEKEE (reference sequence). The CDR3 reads CASSLAPRDTEAFF. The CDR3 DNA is TGTGCCAGCAGCTTGGCTCCTCGGGACACTGAAGCTTTCTTT. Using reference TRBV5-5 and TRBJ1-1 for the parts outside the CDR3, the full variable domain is DAGVTQSPTHLIKTRGQQVTLRCSPISGHKSVSWYQQVLGQGPQFIFQYYEKEERGRGNFPDRFSARQFPNYSSELNVNALLLGDSALYLCASSLAPRDTEAFFGQGTRLTVV.

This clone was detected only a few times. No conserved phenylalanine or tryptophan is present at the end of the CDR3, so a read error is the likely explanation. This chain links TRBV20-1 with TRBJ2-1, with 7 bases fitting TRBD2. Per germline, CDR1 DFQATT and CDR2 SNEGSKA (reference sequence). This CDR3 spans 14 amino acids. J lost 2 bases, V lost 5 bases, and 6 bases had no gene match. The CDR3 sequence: CSAERGSPYNEQFL. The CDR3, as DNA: TGCAGTGCTGAGCGGGGAAGCCCCTACAATGAGCAGTTCCTC.

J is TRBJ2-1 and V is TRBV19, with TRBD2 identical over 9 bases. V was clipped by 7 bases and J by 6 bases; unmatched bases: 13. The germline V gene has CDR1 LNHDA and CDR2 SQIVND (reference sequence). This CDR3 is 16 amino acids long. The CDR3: CASKEGLLAGSNEQFF. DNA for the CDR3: TGTGCCAGTAAGGAAGGGCTGCTAGCGGGAAGCAATGAGCAGTTCTTC.

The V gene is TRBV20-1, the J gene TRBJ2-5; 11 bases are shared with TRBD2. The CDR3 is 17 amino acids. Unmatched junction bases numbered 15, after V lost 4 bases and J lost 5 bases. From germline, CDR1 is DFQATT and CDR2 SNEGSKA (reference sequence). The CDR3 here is CSATPGASGRSLETQYF. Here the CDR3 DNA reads TGCAGTGCTACCCCGGGGGCTAGCGGGAGGTCGCTTGAGACCCAGTACTTC.

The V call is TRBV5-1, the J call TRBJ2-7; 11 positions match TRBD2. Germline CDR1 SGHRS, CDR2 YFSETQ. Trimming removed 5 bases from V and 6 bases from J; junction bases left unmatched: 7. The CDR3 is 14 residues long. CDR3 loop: CASSSSGLAGEQYF. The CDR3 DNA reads TGCGCCAGCAGTTCGTCCGGACTAGCGGGCGAGCAGTACTTC.